This T cell receptor (beta chain) was captured in a study of T cell responses to AZD1222 COVID-19 vaccine. The CDR3 consists of 14 residues. Germline V gene lookup returns CDR1 SNHLY and CDR2 FYNNEI. With 6 bases removed from V and 0 bases from J, the gap between germline ends came to 9 bases. Study-level findings and limits: White British donors predominated, females outnumbered males, and clonal diversity was possibly underestimated. Regions left unmutated in variants are reportedly the target of nearly half of spike-specific TCRs. Repertoire samples came only from after the peak T cell response. There were vaccine-associated CD4 TCRs across spike, dominant at 160-218 and 743-854.

The protocol was immunoSEQ multiplex PCR, while the TCRdb copy is restricted to in-frame clones and leaves out a portion. Among approximately 220,000 clones listed, more than 85% were seen once. Notes on this clone: Its antigen is still unknown.

The specimen comprised peripheral blood, sampled on day 0 of MenACWY control vaccination. The receptor was isolated from an adult in good health. The chain combines TRBV2 with TRBJ1-5; maybe TRBD1 (5 bases). CDR3 in amino acids: CASSKTDSNQPQHF. DNA for the CDR3: TGTGCCAGCAGCAAGACAGATAGCAATCAGCCCCAGCATTTT.